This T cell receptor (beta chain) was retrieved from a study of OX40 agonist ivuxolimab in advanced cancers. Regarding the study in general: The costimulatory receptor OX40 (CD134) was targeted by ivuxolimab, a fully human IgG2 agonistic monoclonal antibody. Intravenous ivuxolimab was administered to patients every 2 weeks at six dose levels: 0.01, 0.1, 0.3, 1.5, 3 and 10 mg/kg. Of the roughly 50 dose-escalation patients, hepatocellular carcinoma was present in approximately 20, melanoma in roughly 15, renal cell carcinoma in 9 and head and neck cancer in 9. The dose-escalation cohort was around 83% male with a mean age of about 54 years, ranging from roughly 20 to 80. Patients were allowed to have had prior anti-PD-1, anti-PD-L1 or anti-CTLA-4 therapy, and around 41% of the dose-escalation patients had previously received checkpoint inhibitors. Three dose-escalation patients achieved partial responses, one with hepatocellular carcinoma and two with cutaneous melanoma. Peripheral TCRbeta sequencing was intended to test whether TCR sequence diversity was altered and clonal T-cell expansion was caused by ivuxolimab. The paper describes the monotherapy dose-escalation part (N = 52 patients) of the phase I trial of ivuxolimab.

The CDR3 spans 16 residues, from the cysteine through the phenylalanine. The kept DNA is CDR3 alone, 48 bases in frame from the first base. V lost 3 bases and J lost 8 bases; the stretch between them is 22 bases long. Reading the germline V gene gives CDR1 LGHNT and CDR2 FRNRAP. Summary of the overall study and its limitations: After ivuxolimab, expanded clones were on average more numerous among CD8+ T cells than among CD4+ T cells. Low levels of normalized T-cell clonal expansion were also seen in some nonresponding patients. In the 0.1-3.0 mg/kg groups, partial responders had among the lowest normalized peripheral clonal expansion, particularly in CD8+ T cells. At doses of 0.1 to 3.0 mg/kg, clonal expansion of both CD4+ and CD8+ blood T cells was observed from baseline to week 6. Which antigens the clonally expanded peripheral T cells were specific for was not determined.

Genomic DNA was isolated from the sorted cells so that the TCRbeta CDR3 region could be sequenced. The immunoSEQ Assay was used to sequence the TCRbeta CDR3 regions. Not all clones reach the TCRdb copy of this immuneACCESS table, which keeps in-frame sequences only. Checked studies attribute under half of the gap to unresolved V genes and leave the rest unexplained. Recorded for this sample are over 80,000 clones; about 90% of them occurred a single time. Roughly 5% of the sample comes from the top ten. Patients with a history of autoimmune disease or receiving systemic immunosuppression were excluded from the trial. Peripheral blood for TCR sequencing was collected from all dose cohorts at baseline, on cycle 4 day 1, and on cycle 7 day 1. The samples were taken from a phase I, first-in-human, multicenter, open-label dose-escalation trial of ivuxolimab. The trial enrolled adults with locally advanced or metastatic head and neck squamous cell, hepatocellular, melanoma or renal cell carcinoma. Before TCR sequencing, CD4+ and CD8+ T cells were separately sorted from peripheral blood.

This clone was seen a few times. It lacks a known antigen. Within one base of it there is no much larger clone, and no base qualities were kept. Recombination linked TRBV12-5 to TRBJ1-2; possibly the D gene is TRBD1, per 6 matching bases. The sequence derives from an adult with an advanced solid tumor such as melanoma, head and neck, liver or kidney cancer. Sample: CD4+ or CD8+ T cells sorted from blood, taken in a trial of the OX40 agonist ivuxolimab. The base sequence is TGTGCTAGTGGTTTAGGCGCGGGGGGGGCGTCAGGGGGCTACACCTTC. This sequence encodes CASGLGAGGASGGYTF.